A selection of T cell receptor beta chains follows, all from one sample in a study of regulatory T cells in long-lasting Graves disease. TCRdb fed the multiplex PCR reads into MiXCR, producing one record per CDR3 protein. This sample has some 230,000 distinct CDR3 sequences, with around 16% found just once. This specimen was peripheral blood mononuclear cells (PBMCs), taken at new diagnosis, from a patient treated with antithyroid drugs. These receptors all stem from a female donor with Graves disease. The CDR3 runs from the conserved cysteine through the conserved F or W. D genes are given only for firm matches.

v_call: TRBV20-1
j_call: TRBJ2-5
d_call: NA
cdr3_aa: CSARDVRLDTGETQYF

v_call: TRBV29-1
j_call: TRBJ2-1
d_call: TRBD2
cdr3_aa: CSTATPGGEQFF

v_call: TRBV6-2/TRBV6-3
j_call: TRBJ2-6
d_call: TRBD2
cdr3_aa: CASSYSGLAGAGANVLTF

v_call: TRBV2
j_call: TRBJ2-7
d_call: NA
cdr3_aa: CASSGEGPNEQYF

v_call: TRBV24-1
j_call: TRBJ2-3
d_call: TRBD2
cdr3_aa: CATSNPIAGVTDTQYF

v_call: TRBV28
j_call: TRBJ2-4
d_call: NA
cdr3_aa: CASGDRAAAIGNIQYF

v_call: TRBV7-9
j_call: TRBJ2-1
d_call: TRBD2
cdr3_aa: CASSRTSGRGSYNEQFF

v_call: TRBV18
j_call: TRBJ2-7
d_call: NA
cdr3_aa: CASSPLPYEQYF

v_call: TRBV5-5
j_call: TRBJ2-2
d_call: NA
cdr3_aa: CASSPDYPGELFF

v_call: TRBV20-1
j_call: TRBJ1-6
d_call: NA
cdr3_aa: CSARMANSPLHF